The present T cell receptor beta chain was sequenced within a study of type 1 and type 2 diabetes patients (dated by TCRdb to the mid-2010s). Background on the whole study: Recruited in China, the cohort was made up of 9 or 10 type 1 diabetes patients, a few type 2 diabetes patients and roughly 6 nondiabetic controls. Across the study, CD4+ and CD8+ T cells were positively selected from PBMCs using CD4 or CD8 MicroBeads on MACS columns. In the study, high-throughput sequencing was used to profile TCRbeta repertoires so that type 1 diabetes, type 2 diabetes and nondiabetic individuals could be compared. Paired-end sequencing of TCRbeta libraries was performed on Illumina HiSeq 2000 or MiSeq instruments. Comparing approximately 20-cycle and roughly 25-cycle amplification showed similar V gene usage, suggesting similar primer efficiencies and random PCR bias. For the type 1 diabetes patients, the type 2 diabetes patients acted as a disease comparison group. A total of some 19,000,000 paired-end reads were generated across the whole study. The paper's findings and limits, for the study overall: Type 2 diabetes and control samples had highly correlated V and J gene usage patterns, with the correlation between samples averaging about 0.97. Since just a limited number of T2D and control samples were sequenced, some T1D-only HECs might also appear in more T2D or control samples. In both CD4+ and CD8+ T cells, type 2 diabetes repertoires were highly diverse and significantly more diverse than type 1 diabetes repertoires. Few highly-expanded CD4+ clones, median one, were found in type 2 diabetes patients, accounting for a median around 4.1% of reads. The study groups were not matched for age and gender, which could possibly have biased interpretation.

Its CDR3 holds 16 amino acids, cysteine through phenylalanine. Only the CDR3 DNA is retained, 48 bases long and in frame from the first base. V has 5 bases trimmed and J has 2 bases trimmed; junction bases matching no gene number 11. Based on the germline V gene, the CDR1 and CDR2 sequences are SGHVS and FQNEAQ. Of note for this clonotype: Its target antigen remains unknown. No qualities accompany the bases; no much larger clone lies one base away.

Standard classification criteria for type 1 or type 2 diabetes were met by all diabetic patients, and glucose and C-peptide were assessed by WHO-recommended methods. Donors with other autoimmune diseases or infections within the previous four weeks were excluded. Roughly 9.7 milliliters of peripheral blood were collected from each participant. LymphoPrep density separation was used to isolate PBMCs. The instrument was an Illumina MiSeq. Genomic DNA from sorted T cell subsets was used as template for TCRbeta CDR3 amplification. The TCRbeta CDR3 region was amplified by multiplex PCR with 30 forward and 13 reverse primers. PCR products were purified with AMPure XP beads, after which indices and adaptors were added in a second approximately 25-cycle PCR. Before sequencing, the libraries were purified from gel with the QIAquick Gel Extraction Kit. The original methods were these. FLASH was used to merge paired-end reads, and IgBLAST was used to align the merged reads to IMGT V, D and J germline references. Reads with less than 70% alignment identity to germline references were removed, leaving around 11,000,000 reads across the study. CDR3 boundaries, reading frame and productivity were assigned following IMGT definitions. Highly-expanded clones were defined as clones making up 1% or more of reads, and normalized Shannon entropy was used to measure diversity. Unpaired two-tailed t-tests were used to test for differences in Shannon entropy between groups. TCRdb took the public reads, trimmed them with fastp at Q25, ran MiXCR for clone calling and kept in-frame beta chains. Each entry merges the rows of one CDR3 protein and shows their most common DNA and genes. V and J calls and clone size were set by TCRdb, not the authors. This sample lists 250,000 or so distinct CDR3 sequences; roughly 48% were detected once. Roughly an eighth of the sample is taken by the ten largest.

The receptor was derived from a young man with type 2 diabetes. The chain links TRBV7-8 with TRBJ1-2; TRBD1 fits 7 bases in the junction. Sample: peripheral blood mononuclear cells (PBMCs). The nucleotide sequence is TGTGCCAGCAGCCGTTCCGGGACAGACTACAACTATGGCTACACCTTC. This is translated as CASSRSGTDYNYGYTF.